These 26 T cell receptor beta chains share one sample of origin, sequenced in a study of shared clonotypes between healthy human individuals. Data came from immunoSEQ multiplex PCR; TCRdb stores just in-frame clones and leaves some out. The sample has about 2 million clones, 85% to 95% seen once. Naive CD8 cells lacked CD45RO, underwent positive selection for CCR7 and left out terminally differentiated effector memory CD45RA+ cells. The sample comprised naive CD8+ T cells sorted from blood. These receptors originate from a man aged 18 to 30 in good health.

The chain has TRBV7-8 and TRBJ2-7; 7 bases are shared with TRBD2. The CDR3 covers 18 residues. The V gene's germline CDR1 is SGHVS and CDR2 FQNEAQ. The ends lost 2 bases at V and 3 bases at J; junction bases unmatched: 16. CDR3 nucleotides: TGTGCCAGCAGCTTAAGCCTCGGTCGCGGGGACTATGGCTACGAGCAGTACTTC. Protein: CASSLSLGRGDYGYEQYF.

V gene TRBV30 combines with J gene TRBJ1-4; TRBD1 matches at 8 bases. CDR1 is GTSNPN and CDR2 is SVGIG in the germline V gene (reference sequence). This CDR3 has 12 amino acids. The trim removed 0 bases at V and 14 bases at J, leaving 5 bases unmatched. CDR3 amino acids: CAWSVQGQGLFF. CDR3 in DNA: TGTGCCTGGAGTGTACAAGGACAGGGCCTGTTTTTT.

The CDR3 here is CASSWTSGGPGDTQYF. In DNA, the CDR3 is TGTGCCAGCAGTTGGACTAGCGGGGGGCCAGGAGATACGCAGTATTTT. V usage is TRBV2 and J usage is TRBJ2-3, with 14 bases matching TRBD2. There are 16 residues in the CDR3. Germline CDR1 reads SNHLY; CDR2 reads FYNNEI. Germline trimming cut 5 bases from V and 5 bases from J; bases unmatched to any gene: 6.

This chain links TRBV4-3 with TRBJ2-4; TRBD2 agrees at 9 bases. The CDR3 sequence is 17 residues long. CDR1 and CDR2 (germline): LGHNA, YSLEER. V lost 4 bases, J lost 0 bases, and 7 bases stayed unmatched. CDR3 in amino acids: CASSPRLAEGAKNIQYF. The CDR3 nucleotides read TGCGCCAGCAGCCCAAGACTAGCGGAGGGAGCCAAAAACATTCAGTACTTC.

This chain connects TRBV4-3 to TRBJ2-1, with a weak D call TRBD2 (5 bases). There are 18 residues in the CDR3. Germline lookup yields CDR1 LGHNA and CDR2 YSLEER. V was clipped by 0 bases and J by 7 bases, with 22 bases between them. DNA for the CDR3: TGCGCCAGCAGCCAAGAGCGTCTAGGAGCGGAGGTGGGGAATGAGCAGTTCTTC. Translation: CASSQERLGAEVGNEQFF.

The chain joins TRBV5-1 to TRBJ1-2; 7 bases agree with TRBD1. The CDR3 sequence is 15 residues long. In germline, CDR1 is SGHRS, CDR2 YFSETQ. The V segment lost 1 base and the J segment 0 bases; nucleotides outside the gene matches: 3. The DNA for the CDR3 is TGCGCCAGCAGCTTGAACAGGGGATCTAACTATGGCTACACCTTC. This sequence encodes CASSLNRGSNYGYTF.

CDR3 protein: CASSFGGGFNEQFF. The CDR3 DNA follows: TGTGCCAGCAGCTTCGGCGGGGGATTTAATGAGCAGTTCTTC. The chain couples TRBV7-2 to TRBJ2-1, with TRBD2 matching over 7 bases. CDR1 is SGHTA, CDR2 FQGNSA, per germline. This CDR3 region has 14 residues. V dropped 3 bases and J dropped 7; count of bases not matched to a gene: 6. The variable domain in full, with the rest retrieved from reference TRBV7-2 and TRBJ2-1, is GAGVSQSPSNKVTEKGKDVELRCDPISGHTALYWYRQSLGQGLEFLIYFQGNSAPDKSGLPSDRFSAERTGGSVSTLTIQRTQQEDSAVYLCASSFGGGFNEQFFGPGTRLTVL.

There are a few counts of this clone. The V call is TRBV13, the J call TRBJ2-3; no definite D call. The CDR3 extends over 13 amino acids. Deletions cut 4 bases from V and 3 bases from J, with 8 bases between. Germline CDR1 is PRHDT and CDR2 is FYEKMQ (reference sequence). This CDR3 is CASSYGRTDTQYF. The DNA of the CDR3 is TGTGCCAGCAGCTATGGGCGGACAGATACGCAGTATTTT.

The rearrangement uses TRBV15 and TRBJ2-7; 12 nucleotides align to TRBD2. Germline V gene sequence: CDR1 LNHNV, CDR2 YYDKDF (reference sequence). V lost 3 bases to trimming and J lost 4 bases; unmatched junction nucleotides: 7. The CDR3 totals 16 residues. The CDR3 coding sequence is TGTGCCACCAGCAGCACTACTAGCGGGAGGTCGTACGAGCAGTACTTC. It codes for CATSSTTSGRSYEQYF.

As DNA, the CDR3 is TGTGCCAGCAGTCACCTTACCAGCGGGAGTTTCGAAAGGGACGAGCAGTACTTC. Residues: CASSHLTSGSFERDEQYF. This chain connects TRBV2 to TRBJ2-7; TRBD2 agrees at 8 bases. This CDR3 has 18 amino acids. The junction had 20 bases not matched to a gene; V was cut back by 5 bases and J by 5 bases. Germline V gene sequence: CDR1 SNHLY, CDR2 FYNNEI.

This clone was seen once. The CDR3 DNA reads TGTGCCAGCAGCGTAGGCCAGAGTAACACTGAAGCTTTCTTT. Its translation: CASSVGQSNTEAFF. This rearrangement joins TRBV9 to TRBJ1-1; D not certain. The CDR3 runs 14 residues. V was shortened by 0 bases and J by 2 bases, with 8 bases between the two germline ends. Germline V gene lookup returns CDR1 SGDLS and CDR2 YYNGEE.

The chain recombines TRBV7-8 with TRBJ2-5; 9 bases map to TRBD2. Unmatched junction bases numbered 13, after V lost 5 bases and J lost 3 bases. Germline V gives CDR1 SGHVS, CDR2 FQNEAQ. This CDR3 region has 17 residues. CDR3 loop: CASSPGGLAGFKETQYF. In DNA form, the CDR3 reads TGTGCCAGCAGCCCGGGGGGGCTAGCGGGGTTTAAAGAGACCCAGTACTTC.

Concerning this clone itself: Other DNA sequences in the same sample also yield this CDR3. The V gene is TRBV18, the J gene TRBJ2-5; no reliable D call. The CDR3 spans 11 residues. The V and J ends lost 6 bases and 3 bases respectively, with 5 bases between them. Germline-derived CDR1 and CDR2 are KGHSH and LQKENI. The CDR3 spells CASSPEETQYF. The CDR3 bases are TGTGCCAGCTCGCCCGAAGAGACCCAGTACTTC.

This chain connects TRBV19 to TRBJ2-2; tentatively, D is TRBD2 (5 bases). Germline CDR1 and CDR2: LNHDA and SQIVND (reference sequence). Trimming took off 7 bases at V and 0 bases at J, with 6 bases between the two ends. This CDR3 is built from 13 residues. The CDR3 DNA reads TGTGCCAGTATGGGAGCGAACACCGGGGAGCTGTTTTTT. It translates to CASMGANTGELFF.

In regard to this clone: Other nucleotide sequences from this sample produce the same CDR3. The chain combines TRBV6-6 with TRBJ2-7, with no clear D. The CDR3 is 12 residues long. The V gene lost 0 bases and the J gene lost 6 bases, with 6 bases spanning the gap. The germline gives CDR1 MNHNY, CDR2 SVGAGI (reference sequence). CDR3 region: CASSYSGVEQYF. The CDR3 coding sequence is TGTGCCAGCAGTTACTCGGGTGTCGAGCAGTACTTC.

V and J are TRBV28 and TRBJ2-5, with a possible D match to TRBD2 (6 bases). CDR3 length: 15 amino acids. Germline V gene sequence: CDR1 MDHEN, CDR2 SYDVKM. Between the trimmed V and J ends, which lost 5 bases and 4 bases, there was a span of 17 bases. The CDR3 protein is CASSVTGTPRETQYF. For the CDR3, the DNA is TGTGCCAGCAGTGTTACCGGGACTCCTAGAGAGACCCAGTACTTC.

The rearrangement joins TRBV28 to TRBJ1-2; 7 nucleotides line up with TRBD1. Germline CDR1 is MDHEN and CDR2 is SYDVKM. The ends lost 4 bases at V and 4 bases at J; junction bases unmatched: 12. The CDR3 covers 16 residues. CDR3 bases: TGTGCCAGCAGTTCCCTTTGGGAGGGGGCATCCTATGGCTACACCTTC. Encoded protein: CASSSLWEGASYGYTF.

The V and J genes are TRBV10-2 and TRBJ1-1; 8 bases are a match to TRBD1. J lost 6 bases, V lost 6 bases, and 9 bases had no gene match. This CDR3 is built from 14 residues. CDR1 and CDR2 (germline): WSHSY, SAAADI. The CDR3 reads CASSTWTGKPEAFF. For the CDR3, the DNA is TGCGCCAGCAGCACCTGGACAGGGAAGCCTGAAGCTTTCTTT.

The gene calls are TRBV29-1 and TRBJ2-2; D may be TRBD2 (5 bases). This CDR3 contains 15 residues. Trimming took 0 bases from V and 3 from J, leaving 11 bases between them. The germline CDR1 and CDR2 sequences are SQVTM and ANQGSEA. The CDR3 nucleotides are TGCAGCGTTGAAGATGCGGAGGATTACACCGGGGAGCTGTTTTTT. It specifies CSVEDAEDYTGELFF.

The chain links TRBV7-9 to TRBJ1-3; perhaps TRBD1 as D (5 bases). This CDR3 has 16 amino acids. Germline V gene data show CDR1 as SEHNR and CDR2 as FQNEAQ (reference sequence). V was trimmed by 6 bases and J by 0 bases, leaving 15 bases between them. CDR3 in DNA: TGTGCCAGCAGTTCGGGACGGTGGAGCTCTGGAAACACCATATATTTT. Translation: CASSSGRWSSGNTIYF.

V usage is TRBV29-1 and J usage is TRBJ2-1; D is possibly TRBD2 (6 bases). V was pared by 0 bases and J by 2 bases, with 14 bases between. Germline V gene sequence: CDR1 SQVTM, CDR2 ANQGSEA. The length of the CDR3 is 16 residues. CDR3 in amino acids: CSVEDLGGETYNEQFF. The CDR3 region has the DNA TGCAGCGTTGAAGATCTGGGCGGGGAGACCTACAATGAGCAGTTCTTC.

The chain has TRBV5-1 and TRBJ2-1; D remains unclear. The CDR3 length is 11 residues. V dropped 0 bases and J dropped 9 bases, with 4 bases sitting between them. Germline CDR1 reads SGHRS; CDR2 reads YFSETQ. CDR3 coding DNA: TGCGCCAGCAGCTTGGTTTCTGAGCAGTTCTTC. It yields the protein CASSLVSEQFF.

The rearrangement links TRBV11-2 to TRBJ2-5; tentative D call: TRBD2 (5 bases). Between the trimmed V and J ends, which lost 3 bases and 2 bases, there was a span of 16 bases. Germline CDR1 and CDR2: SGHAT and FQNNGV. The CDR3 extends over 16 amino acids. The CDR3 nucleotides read TGTGCCAGCAGCTTTGGATTTCGCGGGTTACAAGAGACCCAGTACTTC. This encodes CASSFGFRGLQETQYF. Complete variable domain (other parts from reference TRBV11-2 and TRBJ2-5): EAGVAQSPRYKIIEKRQSVAFWCNPISGHATLYWYQQILGQGPKLLIQFQNNGVVDDSQLPKDRFSAERLKGVDSTLKIQPAKLEDSAVYLCASSFGFRGLQETQYFGPGTRLLVL.

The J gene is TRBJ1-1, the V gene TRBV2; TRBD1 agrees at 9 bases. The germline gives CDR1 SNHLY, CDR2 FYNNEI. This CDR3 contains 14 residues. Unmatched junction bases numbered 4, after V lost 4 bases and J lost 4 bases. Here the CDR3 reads CASSVEQGATEAFF. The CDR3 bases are TGTGCCAGCAGTGTTGAACAGGGGGCCACTGAAGCTTTCTTT.

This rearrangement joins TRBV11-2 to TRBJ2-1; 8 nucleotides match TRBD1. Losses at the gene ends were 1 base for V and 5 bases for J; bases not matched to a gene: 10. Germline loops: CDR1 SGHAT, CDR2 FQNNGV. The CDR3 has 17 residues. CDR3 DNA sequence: TGTGCCAGCAGCTTAGCTTCAGGGGGCCCGGGACACAATGAGCAGTTCTTC. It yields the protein CASSLASGGPGHNEQFF. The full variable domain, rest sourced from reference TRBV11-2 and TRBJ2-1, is EAGVAQSPRYKIIEKRQSVAFWCNPISGHATLYWYQQILGQGPKLLIQFQNNGVVDDSQLPKDRFSAERLKGVDSTLKIQPAKLEDSAVYLCASSLASGGPGHNEQFFGPGTRLTVL.

The CDR3 here is CAWSEVSGELFF. The CDR3 coding sequence is TGTGCCTGGTCAGAGGTTAGCGGGGAGCTGTTTTTT. This chain connects TRBV30 to TRBJ2-2; no reliable D call. The V end was cut by 5 bases, the J end by 7 bases, with 11 bases between. Germline CDR1 reads GTSNPN; CDR2 reads SVGIG (reference sequence). The CDR3 length is 12 residues.